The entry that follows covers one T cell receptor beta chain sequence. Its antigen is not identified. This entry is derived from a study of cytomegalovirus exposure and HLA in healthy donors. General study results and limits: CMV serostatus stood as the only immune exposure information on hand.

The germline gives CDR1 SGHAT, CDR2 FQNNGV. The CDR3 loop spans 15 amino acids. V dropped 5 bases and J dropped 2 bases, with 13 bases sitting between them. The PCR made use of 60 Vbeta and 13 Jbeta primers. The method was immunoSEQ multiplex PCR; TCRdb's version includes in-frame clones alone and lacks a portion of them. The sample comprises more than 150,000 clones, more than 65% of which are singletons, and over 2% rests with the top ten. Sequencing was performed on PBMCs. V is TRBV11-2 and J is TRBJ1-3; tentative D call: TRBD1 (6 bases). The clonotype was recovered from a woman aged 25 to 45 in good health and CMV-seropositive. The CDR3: CASSPLTGTGNTIYF. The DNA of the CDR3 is TGTGCCAGCAGCCCCCTTACAGGGACTGGAAACACCATATATTTT.